One and the same sample provided the 32 T cell receptor beta chains below, sequenced in a study of tumor-infiltrating lymphocytes in localized non-small cell lung cancer. Measured with immunoSEQ multiplex PCR; TCRdb has only the in-frame clones, and not every one. The data hold roughly 12,000 clones, with around 76% observed a single time. Sequenced input: uninvolved lung tissue not adjacent to the tumor. The receptors were gathered from a human donor with non-small cell lung cancer.

This chain's CDR3 is CSAALAETQYF. CDR3 bases: TGCAGTGCTGCCCTTGCGGAGACCCAGTACTTC. This chain links TRBV20-1 with TRBJ2-5; unclear D gene. The CDR3 extends over 11 amino acids. Germline CDR1 DFQATT, CDR2 SNEGSKA (reference sequence). Deletions cut 5 bases from V and 5 bases from J, with 9 bases between.

The CDR3 DNA is TGTGCCAGCAGCCGACAGGGAGGGGAGACCCAGTACTTC. It encodes CASSRQGGETQYF. The chain carries TRBV9 and TRBJ2-5, with D possibly being TRBD1 or TRBD2 (7 bases each). V lost 4 bases, J lost 5 bases, and 12 bases lay in between. Germline CDR1 SGDLS, CDR2 YYNGEE. The CDR3 runs to 13 residues.

This clone is deemed medium-sized. The chain carries TRBV6-5 and TRBJ2-3, with D perhaps given as TRBD1 or TRBD2 (6 bases each). The CDR3 is 12 residues long. Trimming took off 8 bases at V and 5 bases at J, with 11 bases between the two ends. CDR1 MNHEY and CDR2 SVGAGI come from the germline V gene. CDR3 residues: CASEGGKDTQYF. The CDR3 DNA sequence: TGTGCCAGCGAAGGGGGGAAAGATACGCAGTATTTT.

The chain employs TRBV20-1 and TRBJ2-2, with D unclear. V dropped 5 bases and J dropped 6 bases, with 7 bases sitting between them. From germline, CDR1 is DFQATT and CDR2 SNEGSKA (reference sequence). The CDR3 has 11 amino acids. This chain's CDR3 is CSAYVAGELFF. The CDR3 DNA follows: TGCAGTGCTTACGTGGCCGGGGAGCTGTTTTTT.

This chain links TRBV19 with TRBJ1-1; 9 bases are shared with TRBD1. Germline trimming cut 9 bases from V and 5 bases from J; bases unmatched to any gene: 16. Germline V CDR1 and CDR2: LNHDA, SQIVND (reference sequence). The CDR3 sequence is 16 residues long. Here the CDR3 reads CASKVDTGGGGTEAFF. The DNA for the CDR3 is TGTGCCAGCAAAGTTGATACAGGGGGCGGTGGTACTGAAGCTTTCTTT.

The V and J genes are TRBV7-2 and TRBJ2-1; D gene ambiguous. The length of the CDR3 is 12 residues. The germline V and J ends were trimmed by 3 bases and 9 bases, with 9 bases remaining between them. Germline CDR1 and CDR2: SGHTA and FQGNSA. CDR3 DNA sequence: TGTGCCAGCAGCTTCGTACAGCGTGAGCAGTTCTTC. Its protein product is CASSFVQREQFF.

The J gene is TRBJ2-7, the V gene TRBV30; maybe TRBD1 (6 bases). Germline V lookup: CDR1 GTSNPN, CDR2 SVGIG (reference sequence). V was pared by 1 base and J by 6 bases, with 22 bases between. The CDR3 sequence is 16 residues long. The CDR3 is CAWSADRPKGVVEQYF. CDR3 nucleotides: TGTGCCTGGAGTGCCGACAGGCCAAAGGGGGTGGTCGAGCAGTACTTC. The full variable domain, with the rest looked up from reference TRBV30 and TRBJ2-7, is SQTIHQWPATLVQPVGSPLSLECTVEGTSNPNLYWYRQAAGRGLQLLFYSVGIGQISSEVPQNLSASRPQDRQFILSSKKLLLSDSGFYLCAWSADRPKGVVEQYFGPGTRLTVT.

The CDR3 region is CASSARGTSGGDTQYF. CDR3 bases: TGTGCCAGCAGCGCCAGGGGGACTAGCGGTGGAGATACGCAGTATTTT. V and J are TRBV9 and TRBJ2-3; 11 positions agree with TRBD2. The V segment lost 3 bases and the J segment 5 bases; nucleotides outside the gene matches: 8. Germline V gives CDR1 SGDLS, CDR2 YYNGEE. The CDR3 totals 16 residues.

Of note for this clone: The junction differs from germline at one of its ends, possibly a read error. The CDR3 DNA reads as TGTGCTAGCAGCCAGCTTGGACTAGCGGATCAAGAGACCCAGTACTTC. Protein sequence: CASSQLGLADQETQYF. The genes are TRBV7-7 and TRBJ2-5; 10 bases are a match to TRBD2. Germline V gives CDR1 SSHAT, CDR2 FNYEAQ (reference sequence). This CDR3 is built from 16 residues.

V gene TRBV6-5 combines with J gene TRBJ2-1; the match to TRBD1 covers 7 bases. Germline V gives CDR1 MNHEY, CDR2 SVGAGI. The V and J ends lost 6 bases and 3 bases, in that order; junction bases with no gene match: 8. The CDR3 loop spans 15 amino acids. The CDR3 DNA reads TGTGCCAGCAGGAGAGGGGGCGCAGGCTACAATGAGCAGTTCTTC. The encoded protein is CASRRGGAGYNEQFF.

The rearrangement links TRBV30 to TRBJ1-5; D remains unclear. The germline V gene has CDR1 GTSNPN and CDR2 SVGIG (reference sequence). The ends were cut back, 0 bases at V and 9 bases at J, with 15 bases in the middle. The length of the CDR3 is 14 residues. This chain's CDR3 is CAWSVRSGTVPQHF. CDR3 in DNA: TGTGCCTGGAGTGTTCGGTCAGGTACGGTGCCCCAGCATTTT.

The genes are TRBV27 and TRBJ1-2; TRBD1 matches at 8 bases. Germline V gives CDR1 MNHEY, CDR2 SMNVEV (reference sequence). J lost 9 bases, V lost 4 bases, and 7 bases had no gene match. CDR3 length: 13 residues. In DNA form, the CDR3 reads TGTGCCAGCAGTTCTGGACAGGGCGGGAGCTACACCTTC. This encodes CASSSGQGGSYTF.

V and J are TRBV28 and TRBJ2-7; 9 bases fit TRBD1. The ends lost 4 bases at V and 3 bases at J; junction bases unmatched: 10. The germline gives CDR1 MDHEN, CDR2 SYDVKM. The CDR3 has 16 residues. CDR3 DNA sequence: TGTGCCAGCAGTTCCATTGGGACAGGGACCATCTACGAGCAGTACTTC. As protein: CASSSIGTGTIYEQYF.

This sequence joins TRBV10-3 and TRBJ1-5; 8 nucleotides match TRBD1. V trimming: 3 bases; J trimming: 6 bases; junction bases outside the gene matches: 1. There are 13 residues in the CDR3. Germline assignment: CDR1 ENHRY and CDR2 SYGVKD. CDR3 nucleotide sequence: TGTGCCATCAGTGACGACAGGGGTCAGCCCCAGCATTTT. It is translated as CAISDDRGQPQHF.

V gene TRBV6-5 combines with J gene TRBJ1-2, with D tentatively TRBD1 (5 bases). From germline, CDR1 is MNHEY and CDR2 SVGAGI. CDR3 length: 13 amino acids. V lost 5 bases, J lost 5 bases, and 12 bases lay in between. As DNA, the CDR3 is TGTGCCAGCAGTCAGGGTTCCTGGTATGGCTACACCTTC. Its protein is CASSQGSWYGYTF.

This clone appeared a few times. The gene calls are TRBV6-6 and TRBJ2-2; D is unclear. The CDR3 is made up of 13 amino acids. CDR1 and CDR2 from the germline V gene are MNHNY and SVGAGI (reference sequence). V lost 6 bases and J lost 6, with 11 bases in between. The CDR3 here is CASSPLGAGELFF. The CDR3 nucleotides are TGTGCCAGCAGCCCACTTGGGGCCGGGGAGCTGTTTTTT.

There are a few counts of this clone. This chain uses TRBV12-5 with TRBJ2-7, with TRBD2 matching 7 bases. The junction had 14 bases not matched to a gene; V was cut back by 6 bases and J by 0 bases. This CDR3 comprises 17 residues. Germline V gene lookup returns CDR1 LGHNT and CDR2 FRNRAP. CDR3 coding DNA: TGTGCTAGTGGCCTCCTAGCGCGGGAGACCCACTCCTACGAGCAGTACTTC. It is translated as CASGLLARETHSYEQYF.

The CDR3 sequence is CAWSAGGGGWTYNEQFF. In DNA form, the CDR3 reads TGTGCCTGGAGTGCAGGGGGCGGAGGTTGGACCTACAATGAGCAGTTCTTC. This chain connects TRBV30 to TRBJ2-1, with 8 positions matching TRBD1. CDR1 and CDR2 (germline): GTSNPN, SVGIG (reference sequence). The CDR3 consists of 17 residues. The J segment lost 2 bases and the V segment lost 1 base, leaving 10 bases of the junction unmatched.

This clone was observed a single time. The chain employs TRBV28 and TRBJ1-5; TRBD1 agrees at 8 bases. V trimming: 8 bases; J trimming: 0 bases; junction bases outside the gene matches: 12. From germline, CDR1 is MDHEN and CDR2 SYDVKM. The CDR3 consists of 17 residues. The CDR3 loop reads CASRRTGSVYSNQPQHF. CDR3 sequence (DNA): TGTGCCAGCCGACGGACAGGGTCGGTTTATAGCAATCAGCCCCAGCATTTT.

The J gene is TRBJ2-5, the V gene TRBV5-1; D is possibly TRBD1 (5 bases). Germline V gene data show CDR1 as SGHRS and CDR2 as YFSETQ. The V end lost 4 bases, the J end lost 5 bases, and 24 bases lay between the germline ends. The CDR3 totals 17 residues. CDR3 loop: CASSPRWGRDISETQYF. The CDR3 DNA reads as TGCGCCAGCAGCCCACGCTGGGGCAGGGATATAAGCGAGACCCAGTACTTC.

The rearrangement uses TRBV7-9 and TRBJ2-7; 11 bases map to TRBD1. Germline V gene data show CDR1 as SEHNR and CDR2 as FQNEAQ (reference sequence). V was clipped by 5 bases and J by 5 bases; unmatched bases: 8. The CDR3 consists of 15 residues. The chain's CDR3 is CASSLGTGGVDEQYF. CDR3 DNA: TGTGCCAGCAGCCTAGGGACAGGGGGTGTCGACGAGCAGTACTTC.

The chain joins TRBV6-1 to TRBJ1-2; D ambiguous. The V gene's germline CDR1 is MNHNS and CDR2 SASEGT. This CDR3 has 14 amino acids. Trimming took off 1 base at V and 2 bases at J, with 8 bases between the two ends. The CDR3: CASSEGGANYGYTF. Written as DNA, the CDR3 is TGTGCCAGCAGTGAAGGTGGCGCAAACTATGGCTACACCTTC.

The chain has TRBV6-1 and TRBJ2-1; unclear D gene. V lost 3 bases to trimming and J lost 12 bases, with 12 bases between them. CDR3 length: 12 amino acids. Germline CDR1 MNHNS, CDR2 SASEGT. CDR3 sequence: CASSDHYSPQFF. In DNA form, the CDR3 reads TGTGCCAGCAGTGACCACTACAGTCCGCAGTTCTTC.

The rearrangement joins TRBV27 to TRBJ2-7; TRBD1 matches 10 bases. The CDR3 loop spans 16 amino acids. After removal of 3 bases from V and 3 bases from J, the junction contained 8 bases not matched to a gene. In germline, CDR1 is MNHEY, CDR2 SMNVEV (reference sequence). CDR3 in DNA: TGTGCCAGCAGTTTGTACCGAGGACAGGGGGACTACGAGCAGTACTTC. Translation: CASSLYRGQGDYEQYF.

The chain employs TRBV7-8 and TRBJ1-1; the match to TRBD1 covers 7 bases. Looked up from germline, CDR1 is SGHVS and CDR2 is FQNEAQ. V trimming: 1 base; J trimming: 1 base; junction bases outside the gene matches: 3. The CDR3 is 15 residues long. The DNA for the CDR3 is TGTGCCAGCAGCTTAGGAAGGACAGGGAACACTGAAGCTTTCTTT. Protein: CASSLGRTGNTEAFF.

The rearrangement uses TRBV28 and TRBJ1-3; D unclear. CDR1 is MDHEN, CDR2 SYDVKM, per germline. There are 13 residues in the CDR3. The V and J ends lost 3 bases and 0 bases respectively, with 3 bases between them. The CDR3 nucleotides read TGTGCCAGCAGTTTCGGCTCTGGAAACACCATATATTTT. It translates to CASSFGSGNTIYF.

The J gene is TRBJ2-6, the V gene TRBV12-2; TRBD1 is the table's D call and was not checked against the DNA. TRBV12-2 is a known pseudogene. The CDR3 contains 19 residues. The DNA of the CDR3 is TGTGCAAGTCGCCAAAGGTGGACAGGGTGGAAATCTGGGGCCAACGTCCTGACTTTC. Translation gives CASRQRWTGWKSGANVLTF.

The chain combines TRBV5-1 with TRBJ2-1; a weak D match, TRBD1 (5 bases). With 6 bases removed from V and 8 bases from J, the gap between germline ends came to 15 bases. The germline CDR1 and CDR2 sequences are SGHRS and YFSETQ. The CDR3 is made up of 13 amino acids. The CDR3 loop is CASTKTAGDEQFF. CDR3 DNA: TGCGCCAGCACCAAGACAGCCGGAGATGAGCAGTTCTTC.

The sample holds a few counts of this clone. The chain recombines TRBV5-1 with TRBJ1-2; TRBD1 agrees at 10 bases. The CDR3 length is 17 residues. With V trimmed by 4 bases and J by 6 bases, 15 bases remained unmatched. The V gene's germline CDR1 is SGHRS and CDR2 YFSETQ. As DNA, the CDR3 is TGCGCCAGCAGCCGCTCGACAGGGGGCGAGAGGATGAATGGCTACACCTTC. It yields the protein CASSRSTGGERMNGYTF. Combining the CDR3 with reference TRBV5-1 and TRBJ1-2 gives the whole variable domain KAGVTQTPRYLIKTRGQQVTLSCSPISGHRSVSWYQQTPGQGLQFLFEYFSETQRNKGNFPGRFSGRQFSNSRSEMNVSTLELGDSALYLCASSRSTGGERMNGYTFGSGTRLTVV.

The table lists this clone with a few counts. The gene calls are TRBV29-1 and TRBJ2-3; D not certain. Trimming removed 1 base at V and 4 bases at J, with 12 bases between. Germline CDR1 and CDR2: SQVTM and ANQGSEA. CDR3 size: 14 residues. Written as DNA, the CDR3 is TGCAGCGTTGAAGGAGTTAGTAGCCCAGATACGCAGTATTTT. This gives the protein CSVEGVSSPDTQYF.

The chain uses TRBV6-1 and TRBJ2-5, with TRBD2 identical over 7 bases. The junction had 11 bases not matched to a gene; V was cut back by 2 bases and J by 5 bases. The CDR3 contains 16 residues. Germline lookup yields CDR1 MNHNS and CDR2 SASEGT. The CDR3 here is CASSEWGGALRETQYF. CDR3 coding DNA: TGTGCCAGCAGTGAATGGGGAGGGGCTTTAAGGGAGACCCAGTACTTC.

The V gene is TRBV6-5, the J gene TRBJ1-1, with TRBD1 matching over 7 bases. The junction had 7 bases not matched to a gene; V was cut back by 6 bases and J by 3 bases. Germline V gene data show CDR1 as MNHEY and CDR2 as SVGAGI. The CDR3 runs to 14 residues. CDR3 nucleotides: TGTGCCAGCAGAACCGGGACAGCATACACTGAAGCTTTCTTT. Residues: CASRTGTAYTEAFF.